This T cell receptor beta chain was sequenced for a study of lymphopenia after photon versus proton radiotherapy. Study-wide findings and caveats: Proton therapy kept repertoires fairly stable, unlike photons, which gained effector/memory cells.

About this clone: Its antigen remains unknown.

This table comes from immunoSEQ multiplex PCR, and its TCRdb copy is limited to in-frame clones, with some not included. There are about 37,000 clones in the sample; approximately 87% occur only once, and around 2.9% lies in the top ten. Per the germline V gene, CDR1 is MNHNY and CDR2 is SVGAGI (reference sequence). CDR3 size: 15 residues. V lost 6 bases to trimming and J lost 4 bases; unmatched junction nucleotides: 7. Sequencing used peripheral blood, obtained from a patient treated with photon-based radiotherapy. J is TRBJ2-2 and V is TRBV6-6, with 8 bases lining up with TRBD2. The receptor was isolated from a man aged 50-60 years with gastric cancer. The CDR3 nucleotides read TGTGCCAGCAGGGATGCCAGCGGGAGCACCGGGGAGCTGTTTTTT. This codes for CASRDASGSTGELFF.